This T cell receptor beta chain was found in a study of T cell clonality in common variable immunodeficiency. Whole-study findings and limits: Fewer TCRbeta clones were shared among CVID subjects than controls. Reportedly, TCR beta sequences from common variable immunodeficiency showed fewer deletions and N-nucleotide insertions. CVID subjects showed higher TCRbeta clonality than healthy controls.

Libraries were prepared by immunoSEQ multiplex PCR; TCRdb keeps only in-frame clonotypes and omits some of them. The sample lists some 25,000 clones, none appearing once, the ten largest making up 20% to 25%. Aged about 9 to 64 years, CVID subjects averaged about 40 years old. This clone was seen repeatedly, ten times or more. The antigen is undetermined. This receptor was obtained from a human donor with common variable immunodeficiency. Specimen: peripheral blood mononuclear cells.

The CDR3 protein is CASSLEAGTTGANVLTF. The covered CDR3 bases are TGCGCCAGCAGCTTGGAGGCAGGGACTACTGGGGCCAACGTC. This sequence joins TRBV5-1 and TRBJ2-6; the match to TRBD2 covers 7 bases. The read finishes 3 residues shy of the CDR3 end, and the germline J gene is used to complete it. V shed 0 bases, J shed 2 bases, and the junction held 5 bases outside the gene matches. The CDR3 contains 17 residues. The V gene's germline CDR1 is SGHRS and CDR2 YFSETQ.